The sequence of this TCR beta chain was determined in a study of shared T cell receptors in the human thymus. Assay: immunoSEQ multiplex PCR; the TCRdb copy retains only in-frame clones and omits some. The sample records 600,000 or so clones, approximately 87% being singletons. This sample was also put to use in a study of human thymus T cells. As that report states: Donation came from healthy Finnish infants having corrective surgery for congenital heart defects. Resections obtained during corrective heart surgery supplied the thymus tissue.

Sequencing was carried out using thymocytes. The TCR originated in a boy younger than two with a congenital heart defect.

The CDR3 DNA follows: TGTGCCTGGAGTGTAAGACTAGCGGGGGGGTACTGGGGCACAGATACGCAGTATTTT. Its protein product is CAWSVRLAGGYWGTDTQYF. The chain joins TRBV30 to TRBJ2-3; 14 nucleotides match TRBD2. J gave up 1 base and V 0 bases, and 9 bases lay outside the gene matches. This CDR3 region has 19 residues. Germline-derived CDR1 and CDR2 are GTSNPN and SVGIG (reference sequence).